What follows is one T cell receptor (beta chain) and its context. TCRdb fed the 5' RACE reads into MiXCR, producing one record per CDR3 protein. The sample has 1.5 million to 2 million distinct CDR3 sequences; 32% are singletons. The data originate from a study of identical twins. The germline gives CDR1 LNHDA, CDR2 SQIVND (reference sequence). The CDR3 is 15 amino acids. The clonotype comes from a newborn girl in good health. The sequenced sample was cord blood. This sequence joins TRBV19 and TRBJ2-1; D may be TRBD2 (6 bases). The better agreement between TRBJ2-7 and the DNA end casts doubt on the J call. The CDR3 DNA reads as TGTGCCACGCTCCTAACTAGCACTTCCTACAATGAGCAGTACTTC. Translated, it gives CATLLTSTSYNEQYF.